This entry describes one T cell receptor beta chain. Ten or more counts support this clonotype. Its cognate antigen has yet to be identified. No much larger clone exists at a distance of one base, and base qualities are not known. The CDR3 starts with the cysteine, ends with the phenylalanine, and has 13 residues. CDR3 DNA only is kept here, 39 bases in frame from base 1. V is pared back by 0 bases and J by 6 bases, with 10 bases lying between the germline termini. The germline V gene yields SGDLS for CDR1 and YYNGEE for CDR2. The sample belongs to a study of T cells in Graves' hyperthyroidism and ophthalmopathy (dated by TCRdb to the late 2010s). Study-wide context: Peripheral blood samples were taken at initial diagnosis, before any treatment was given. A discovery cohort of about 95 patients, roughly 45 with Graves' ophthalmopathy and about 58 with stable Graves' hyperthyroidism, was used to find distinguishing TCR V-J signatures. Prospective prediction of ophthalmopathy was tested in an independent validation cohort of some 19 hyperthyroidism patients and 15 to 17 patients who later progressed to ophthalmopathy. For training and testing, the 100 or so patients in the discovery cohort were randomly divided in a 7:3 ratio. In more than 5 Graves' hyperthyroidism patients, the study also compared T-cell repertoires from thyroid tissue with T-cell repertoires from blood. Once sampling was done, hyperthyroidism patients were given methimazole at a starting dose of 30 mg daily, whereas ophthalmopathy patients were given high-dose intravenous methylprednisolone. TCR Vbeta CDR3 sequencing of approximately 140 peripheral blood samples (about 45 ophthalmopathy, 75 to 85 hyperthyroidism and some 17 progressor patients) is reported in the paper.

What the research found in general, with its limitations: Sample size was not statistically predetermined, and blinding of investigators to group allocation was not performed. In validation, the model predicted progression to ophthalmopathy a median of about 6.5 months before onset, with about 67% sensitivity and roughly 79% specificity. Ophthalmopathy was separated from stable hyperthyroidism by a 13 V-J signature model, with around 88% sensitivity and around 81% specificity obtained in cross-validation and 80%/75% obtained in testing. Most expanded thyroid clonotypes (frequency above 0.001) were also detected in blood, a finding suggesting that blood repertoires may reflect thyroid immune responses.

Amplification of TCR beta CDR3 regions was carried out from RNA transcripts. A first-round RT-PCR of the TCR CDR3 used the HTBI primer set with the Qiagen OneStep RT-PCR kit. Libraries were constructed in a second round of multiplex PCR, after which size selection and purification were carried out. Libraries were sequenced paired-end with 100 bp reads on an Illumina HiSeq2000. Per the source publication's procedure: SOAPnuke was used to process the raw data, with reads discarded if the reads contained adapters or uncalled bases, had a mean Phred below 15, or lacked an exact constant-primer or identifier match. High-quality paired reads were merged using COPE v1.2.5, and each unique nucleotide sequence was defined as a clonotype. Clonotypes were aligned to IMGT TRBV, TRBD and TRBJ reference segments using MiTCR v1.1. Analysis was restricted to V-J combinations with a frequency above 0.0001, which covered 98% to 99.2% of repertoires. The TCS score was defined as the ratio of F50 (clonal expansion) to E x V (chaos), calculated using BLOSUM62-based TCRdist between CDR3 peptides within each V-J. Welch's t-statistics and random forest reduced roughly 540 V-J features to around 14, which were used in a naive Bayes classifier (R e1071). TCRdb cleaned the public reads at Q25 with fastp, built clones with MiXCR and kept in-frame beta chains. Identical CDR3 protein sequences are pooled into one entry, listed with their most common genes and DNA. Here the V and J calls rest on TCRdb's processing, not on the authors' analysis. The sample has roughly 660,000 distinct CDR3 sequences on record, 15% to 20% of them singletons. The top ten constitute 15% of the sample.

Graves' hyperthyroidism was defined as stable when no progression to ophthalmopathy occurred over 18 months of follow-up. Hyperthyroidism patients were newly diagnosed, had a disease duration of under 2 months, and were aged 18 to 65 years. Exclusion was applied to patients with uncontrolled infections, other autoimmune diseases, pregnancy or lactation. Diagnoses were based on clinical symptoms, serum thyroxine and TRAb, thyroid ultrasound and orbital computed tomography. Ficoll-Paque density gradient centrifugation was used to isolate PBMCs from 8 to 10 ml of fresh peripheral blood. Trizol reagent was used to extract total RNA, and RNA quality was then checked on an Agilent 2100 Bioanalyzer.

The sample comprised blood. Recombination linked TRBV9 to TRBJ2-7; the D gene lacks a confident call. This receptor was identified in a man in his forties or fifties with Graves' hyperthyroidism. The CDR3 here reads CASSVADMGEQYF. The nucleotide sequence reads TGTGCCAGCAGCGTAGCCGACATGGGCGAGCAGTACTTC.